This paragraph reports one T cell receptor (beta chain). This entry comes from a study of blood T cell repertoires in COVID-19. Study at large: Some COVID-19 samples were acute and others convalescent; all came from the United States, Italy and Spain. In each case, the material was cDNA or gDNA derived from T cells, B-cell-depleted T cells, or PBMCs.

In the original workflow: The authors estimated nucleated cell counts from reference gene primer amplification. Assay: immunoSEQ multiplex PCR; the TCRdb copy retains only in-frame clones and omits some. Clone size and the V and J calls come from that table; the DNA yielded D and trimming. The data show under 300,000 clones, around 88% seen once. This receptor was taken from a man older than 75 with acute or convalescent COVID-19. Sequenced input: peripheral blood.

CDR3 coding DNA: TGTGCCAGCAGGACAGGGGAGGGAACTGAAGCTTTCTTT. This codes for CASRTGEGTEAFF. The chain couples TRBV12-3 or TRBV12-4 to TRBJ1-1; 8 nucleotides line up with TRBD1. This CDR3 comprises 13 residues. The junction had 5 bases not matched to a gene; V was cut back by 6 bases and J by 5 bases.